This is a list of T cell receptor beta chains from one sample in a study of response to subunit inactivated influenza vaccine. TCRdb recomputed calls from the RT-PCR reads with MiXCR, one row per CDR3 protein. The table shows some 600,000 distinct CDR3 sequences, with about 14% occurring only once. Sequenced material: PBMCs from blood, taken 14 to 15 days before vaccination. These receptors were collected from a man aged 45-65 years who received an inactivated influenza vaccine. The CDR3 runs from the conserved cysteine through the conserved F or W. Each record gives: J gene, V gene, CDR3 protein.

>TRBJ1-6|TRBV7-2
CASRLEGRVYNSPLHF
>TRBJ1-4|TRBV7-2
CASRDRVNEKLFF
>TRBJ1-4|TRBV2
CASSEAGRKLFF
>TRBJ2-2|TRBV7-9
CASSFLQGTGELFF
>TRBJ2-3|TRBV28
CASSGGHGWGTDTQYF
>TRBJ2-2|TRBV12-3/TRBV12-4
CASRPRGSNTGELFF
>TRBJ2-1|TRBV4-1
CASSHNRGTRDVGNEQFF
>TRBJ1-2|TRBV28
CASRTTVGKSGYTF
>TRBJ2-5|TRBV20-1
CSASGDRGRGQETQYF
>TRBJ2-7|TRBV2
CASSERKWVDEQYF
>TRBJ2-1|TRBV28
CASSFPKPDRYSKIYNEQFF
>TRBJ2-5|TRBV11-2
CASSLYGSGAQETQYF
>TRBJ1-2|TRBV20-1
CSARPRGARGYTF
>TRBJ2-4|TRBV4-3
CASSQDILAGGNIQYF
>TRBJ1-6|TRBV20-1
CSARVEVFRDSVRSSYNSPLHF
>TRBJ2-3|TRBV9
CASSGRQPTDTQYF
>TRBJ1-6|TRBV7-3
CASSPTGTNNSPLHF
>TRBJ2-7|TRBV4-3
CASSQDPTYEQYF
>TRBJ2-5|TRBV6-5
CASSSSTRPAAQYF
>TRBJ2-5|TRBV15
CATSREWGGRRETQYF
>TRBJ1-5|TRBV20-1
CSARNSGGSSNQPQHF
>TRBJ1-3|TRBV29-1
CSAWTPYSGNTIYF
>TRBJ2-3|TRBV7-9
CASSSPSRPSTDTQYF
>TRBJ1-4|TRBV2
CASSDSSRRAEKLFF
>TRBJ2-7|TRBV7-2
CASSFAAGTGSYEQYF
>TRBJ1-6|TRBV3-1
CASSQAPGPNSPLHF
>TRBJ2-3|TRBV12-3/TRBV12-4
CASSPDGGKWADTQYF
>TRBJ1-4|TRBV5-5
CASRSTGLTNEKLFF
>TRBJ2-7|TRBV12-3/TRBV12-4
CASSAGAVYEQYF
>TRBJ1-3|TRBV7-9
CASSFDRYGRSGNTIYF
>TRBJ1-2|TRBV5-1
CASISTPGENYGYTF
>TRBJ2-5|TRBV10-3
CAISESYTGKTQYF
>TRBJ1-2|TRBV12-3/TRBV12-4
CASSLGTGDGYTF
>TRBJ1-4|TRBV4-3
CASSQAPTGSTEKLFF
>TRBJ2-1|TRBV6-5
CASSYSRLAGANEQFF
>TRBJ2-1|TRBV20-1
CSASRSGRADEQFF